This T cell receptor (beta chain) was captured in a study of HIV-infected patients and healthy controls. In the study overall: Most of the sixteen became undetectable by the second bleed, and all after another year of therapy.

By sample share, this clonotype is medium-sized. Germline V gene sequence: CDR1 SGHNT, CDR2 YENEEA. The CDR3 totals 14 residues. V dropped 0 bases and J dropped 1 base, with 4 bases sitting between them. 500 ng RNA was reverse transcribed with alpha and beta constant-region primers. Separate chain-specific third strand synthesis with multiplexing indices produced the alpha and beta libraries. TCRdb reanalysed the 5' RACE reads using MiXCR and keeps one entry per CDR3 protein. The sample has approximately 8,600 distinct CDR3 sequences; about 9.3% are singletons. Antiretroviral therapy had run roughly three months, about 14 weeks, before follow-up blood collection. No cell fractionation was done, so the repertoire covers all unsorted peripheral blood T cells.

The rearrangement links TRBV11-3 to TRBJ2-1; D unclear. This clonotype originated in an adult with HIV infection. Sequencing was performed on blood, taken during antiretroviral therapy. The CDR3 here is CASSLDQSYNEQFF. CDR3 sequence (DNA): TGTGCCAGCAGCTTAGATCAGTCCTACAATGAGCAGTTCTTC.